A single sample gave rise to the 9 T cell receptor beta chains below, sequenced in a study of beta chain features in type 1 diabetes. Study-level points and caveats: All four CD4+ subsets of Type 1 diabetes patients contained TCRB CDR3s that were moderately but significantly shorter.

The antigens for these receptors are not known. Expressed TCRB transcripts were sequenced because the isolated RNA had all been reverse transcribed beforehand. TCRdb's copy holds only in-frame clones and misses some; the assay was immunoSEQ multiplex PCR. This table holds 160,000 or so clones, just over 8% found once. The material sequenced was central memory CD4+ T cells from blood. The receptors were sampled from a woman under 30 with type 1 diabetes.

The sample holds a few counts of this clone. The rearrangement uses TRBV27 and TRBJ2-3; 7 positions agree with TRBD1. This CDR3 spans 14 amino acids. Trimming at V came to 4 bases and at J to 4 bases, leaving 5 bases not matched to a gene. Germline V lookup: CDR1 MNHEY, CDR2 SMNVEV (reference sequence). The CDR3 loop is CASSSRTGADTQYF. In DNA, the CDR3 is TGTGCCAGCAGTTCCCGGACAGGCGCAGATACGCAGTATTTT.

The V and J genes are TRBV11-1 and TRBJ2-1; D unresolved. From germline, CDR1 is SGHAT and CDR2 FQDESV (reference sequence). The CDR3 has 15 amino acids. Trimming shortened V by 5 bases and J by 3 bases, and 14 bases separated the two germline ends. Here the CDR3 DNA reads TGTGCCAGCAGCGGCCAGAGACCGGGCTACAATGAGCAGTTCTTC. Translated: CASSGQRPGYNEQFF.

J is TRBJ2-1 and V is TRBV2; TRBD2 matches 7 bases. Losses at the gene ends were 6 bases for V and 2 bases for J; bases not matched to a gene: 4. Germline V gene sequence: CDR1 SNHLY, CDR2 FYNNEI. CDR3 length equals 14 residues. Here the CDR3 DNA reads TGTGCCAGCAGAGAGCGGGGCGCCTACAATGAGCAGTTCTTC. Encoded protein: CASRERGAYNEQFF.

The V gene is TRBV5-4, the J gene TRBJ2-7, with TRBD1 matching over 7 bases. CDR1 is SGHNT, CDR2 YYREEE, per germline (reference sequence). The trim removed 6 bases at V and 5 bases at J, leaving 14 bases unmatched. The CDR3 contains 15 residues. CDR3 residues: CASTNPSDRTDEQYF. CDR3 DNA: TGTGCCAGCACCAACCCATCGGACAGGACCGACGAGCAGTACTTC.

The rearrangement links TRBV7-2 to TRBJ1-2; 8 nucleotides agree with TRBD1. The germline V gene encodes CDR1 SGHTA and CDR2 FQGNSA. Trimming cost V 4 bases and J 14 bases; bases outside gene matches: 12. The CDR3 has 13 amino acids. CDR3 nucleotides: TGTGCCAGCAGCTCAGGGACAGGTCAATTGGGAACCTTC. This codes for CASSSGTGQLGTF. The full variable domain, with the rest looked up from reference TRBV7-2 and TRBJ1-2, is GAGVSQSPSNKVTEKGKDVELRCDPISGHTALYWYRQSLGQGLEFLIYFQGNSAPDKSGLPSDRFSAERTGGSVSTLTIQRTQQEDSAVYLCASSSGTGQLGTFGSGTRLTVV.

The V and J genes are TRBV6-1 and TRBJ2-1, with D unclear. V lost 1 base to trimming and J lost 6 bases, with 10 bases between them. This CDR3 spans 14 amino acids. Germline V gene data show CDR1 as MNHNS and CDR2 as SASEGT. The chain's CDR3 is CASSEVASLNEQFF. The CDR3 nucleotides are TGTGCCAGCAGTGAAGTTGCTAGTCTCAATGAGCAGTTCTTC.

This clone was picked up a small number of times. V usage is TRBV25-1 and J usage is TRBJ1-1, with TRBD1 as a possible D gene (5 bases). The CDR3 runs to 11 residues. In germline, CDR1 is MGHDK, CDR2 SYGVNS. V was shortened by 4 bases and J by 8 bases, with 8 bases between the two germline ends. CDR3 nucleotide sequence: TGTGCCAGCAGTGGAAACAGGGAAGCTTTCTTT. It specifies CASSGNREAFF.

This chain joins TRBV19 and TRBJ2-2, with a possible D match to TRBD1 (5 bases). There are 16 residues in the CDR3. CDR1 and CDR2 (germline): LNHDA, SQIVND (reference sequence). V shed 3 bases and J shed 2 bases, with 13 bases lying between them. CDR3 sequence reads: CASSIPGHRNTGELFF. The CDR3, as DNA: TGTGCCAGTAGTATTCCCGGACACCGAAACACCGGGGAGCTGTTTTTT.

A few counts support this clone. The V and J genes are TRBV29-1 and TRBJ2-5; D is perhaps TRBD2 (6 bases). Germline CDR1 and CDR2: SQVTM and ANQGSEA. The CDR3 consists of 12 residues. The CDR3 DNA reads as TGCAACTCCTGCGGGGTAGGCGAGACCCAGTACTTC. Protein: CNSCGVGETQYF.